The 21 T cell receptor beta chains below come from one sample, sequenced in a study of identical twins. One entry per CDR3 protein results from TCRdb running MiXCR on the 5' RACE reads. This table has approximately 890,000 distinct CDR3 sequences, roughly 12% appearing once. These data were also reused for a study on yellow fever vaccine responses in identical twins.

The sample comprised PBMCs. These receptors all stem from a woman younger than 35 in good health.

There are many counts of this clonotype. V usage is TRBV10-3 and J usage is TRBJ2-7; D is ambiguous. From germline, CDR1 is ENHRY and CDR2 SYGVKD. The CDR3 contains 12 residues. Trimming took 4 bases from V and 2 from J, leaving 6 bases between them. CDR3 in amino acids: CAISAVPYEQYF. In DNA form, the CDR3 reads TGTGCCATCAGTGCTGTGCCCTACGAGCAGTACTTC.

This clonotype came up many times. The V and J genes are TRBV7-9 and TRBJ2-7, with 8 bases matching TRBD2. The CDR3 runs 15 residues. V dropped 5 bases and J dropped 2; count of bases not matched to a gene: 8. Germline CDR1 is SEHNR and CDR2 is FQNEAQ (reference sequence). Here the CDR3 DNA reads TGTGCCAGCAGCCCTACTAGCGGTCGAGCCTACGAGCAGTACTTC. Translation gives CASSPTSGRAYEQYF.

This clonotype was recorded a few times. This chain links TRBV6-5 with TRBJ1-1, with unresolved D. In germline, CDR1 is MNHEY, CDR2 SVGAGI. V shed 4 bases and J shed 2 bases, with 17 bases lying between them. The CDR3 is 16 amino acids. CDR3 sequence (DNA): TGTGCCAGCAGTTTAAGGGCTAGGCCAGTTAACACTGAAGCTTTCTTT. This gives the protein CASSLRARPVNTEAFF.

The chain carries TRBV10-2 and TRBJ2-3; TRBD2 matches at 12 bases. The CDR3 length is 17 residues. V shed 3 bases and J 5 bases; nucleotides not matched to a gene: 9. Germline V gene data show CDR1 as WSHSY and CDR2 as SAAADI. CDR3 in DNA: TGCGCCAGCAGTGAACCCTGGACTAGCGGGGCGGGAGATACGCAGTATTTT. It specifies CASSEPWTSGAGDTQYF.

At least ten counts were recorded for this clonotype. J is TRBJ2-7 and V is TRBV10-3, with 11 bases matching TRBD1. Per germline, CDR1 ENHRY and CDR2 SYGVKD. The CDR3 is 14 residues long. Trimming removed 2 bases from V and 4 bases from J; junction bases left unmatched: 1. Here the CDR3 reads CAISEGQGAYEQYV. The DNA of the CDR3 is TGTGCCATCAGTGAGGGACAGGGGGCTTACGAGCAGTACGTC.

The CDR3 is CASSLVWGVNQPQHF. For the CDR3, the DNA is TGTGCCAGCAGCTTAGTCTGGGGGGTTAATCAGCCCCAGCATTTT. The V call is TRBV7-8, the J call TRBJ1-5; D perhaps matches TRBD1 (5 bases). Trimming shortened V by 1 base and J by 4 bases, and 11 bases separated the two germline ends. CDR3 length equals 15 residues. Germline V gene data show CDR1 as SGHVS and CDR2 as FQNEAQ.

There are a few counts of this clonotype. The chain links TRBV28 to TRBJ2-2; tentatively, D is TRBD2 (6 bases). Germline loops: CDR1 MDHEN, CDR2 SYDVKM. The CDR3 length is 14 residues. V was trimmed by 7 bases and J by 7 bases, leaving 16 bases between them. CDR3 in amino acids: CASISGSSVGELFF. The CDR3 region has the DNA TGTGCCAGCATTTCCGGGAGTAGTGTCGGGGAGCTGTTTTTT. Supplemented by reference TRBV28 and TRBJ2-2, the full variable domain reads DVKVTQSSRYLVKRTGEKVFLECVQDMDHENMFWYRQDPGLGLRLIYFSYDVKMKEKGDIPEGYSVSREKKERFSLILESASTNQTSMYLCASISGSSVGELFFGEGSRLTVL.

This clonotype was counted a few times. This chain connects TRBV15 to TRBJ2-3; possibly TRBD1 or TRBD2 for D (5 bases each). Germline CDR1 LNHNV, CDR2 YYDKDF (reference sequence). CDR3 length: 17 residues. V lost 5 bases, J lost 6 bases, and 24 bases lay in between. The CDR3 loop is CATSSSPGTRIGDTQYF. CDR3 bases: TGTGCCACCAGCTCTAGTCCAGGGACCCGGATTGGGGATACGCAGTATTTT.

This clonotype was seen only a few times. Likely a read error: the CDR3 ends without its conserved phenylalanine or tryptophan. CDR3 DNA: TGCGCCAGCAAGCCAGGGACGAGTTCCTACAATGAGCAGTTCCTC. Protein product: CASKPGTSSYNEQFL. The chain employs TRBV10-2 and TRBJ2-1; either TRBD1 or TRBD2 may fit D (5 bases each). The CDR3 runs 15 residues. V lost 7 bases, J lost 1 base, and 14 bases lay in between. The V gene's germline CDR1 is WSHSY and CDR2 SAAADI.

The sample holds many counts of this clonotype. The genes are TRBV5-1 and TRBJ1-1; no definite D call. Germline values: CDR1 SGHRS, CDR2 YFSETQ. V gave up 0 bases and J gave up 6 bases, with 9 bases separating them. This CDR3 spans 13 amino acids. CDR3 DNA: TGCGCCAGCAGCTTGGATCCGGGCTCTGAAGCTTTCTTT. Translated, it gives CASSLDPGSEAFF.

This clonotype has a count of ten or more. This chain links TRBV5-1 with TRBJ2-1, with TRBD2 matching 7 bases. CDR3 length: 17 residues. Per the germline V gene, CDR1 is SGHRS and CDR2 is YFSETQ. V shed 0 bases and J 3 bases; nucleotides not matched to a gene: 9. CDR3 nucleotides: TGCGCCAGCAGCTTGGCCATTGGGGGAGGGTTCTACAATGAGCAGTTCTTC. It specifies CASSLAIGGGFYNEQFF.

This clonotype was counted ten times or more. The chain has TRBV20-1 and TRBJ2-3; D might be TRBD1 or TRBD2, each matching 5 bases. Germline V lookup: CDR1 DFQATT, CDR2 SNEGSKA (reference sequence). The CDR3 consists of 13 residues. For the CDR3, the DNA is TGCAGCGCCGGGACCGGGATACCAGATACGCAGTATTTT. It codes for CSAGTGIPDTQYF.

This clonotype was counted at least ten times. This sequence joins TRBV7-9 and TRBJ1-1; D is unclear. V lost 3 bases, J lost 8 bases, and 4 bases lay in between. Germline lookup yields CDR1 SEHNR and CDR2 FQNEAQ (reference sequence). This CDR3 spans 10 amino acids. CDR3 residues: CASSFSEAFF. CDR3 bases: TGTGCCAGCAGCTTTTCCGAAGCTTTCTTT.

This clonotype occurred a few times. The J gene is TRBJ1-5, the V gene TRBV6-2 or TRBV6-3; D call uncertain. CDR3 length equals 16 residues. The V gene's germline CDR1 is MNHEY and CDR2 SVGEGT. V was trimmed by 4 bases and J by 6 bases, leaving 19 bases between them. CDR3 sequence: CASSSPGKRSSQPQHF. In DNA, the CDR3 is TGTGCCAGCAGTTCTCCGGGGAAGAGGAGTAGTCAGCCCCAGCATTTT.

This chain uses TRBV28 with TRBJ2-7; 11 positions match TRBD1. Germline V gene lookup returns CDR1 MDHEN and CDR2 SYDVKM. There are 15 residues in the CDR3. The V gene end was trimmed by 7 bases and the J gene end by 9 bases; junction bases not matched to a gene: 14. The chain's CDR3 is CASTFGGTGGVGQYF. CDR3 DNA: TGTGCCAGCACCTTCGGGGGGACAGGGGGAGTGGGGCAGTACTTC.

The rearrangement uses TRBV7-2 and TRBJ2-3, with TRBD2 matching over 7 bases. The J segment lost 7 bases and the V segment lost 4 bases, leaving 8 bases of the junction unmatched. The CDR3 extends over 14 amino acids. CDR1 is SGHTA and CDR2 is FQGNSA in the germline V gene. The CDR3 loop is CASSSVRGSHTQYF. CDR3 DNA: TGTGCCAGCAGCTCCGTGCGGGGGTCACATACGCAGTATTTT. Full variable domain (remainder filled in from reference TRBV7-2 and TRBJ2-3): GAGVSQSPSNKVTEKGKDVELRCDPISGHTALYWYRQSLGQGLEFLIYFQGNSAPDKSGLPSDRFSAERTGGSVSTLTIQRTQQEDSAVYLCASSSVRGSHTQYFGPGTRLTVL.

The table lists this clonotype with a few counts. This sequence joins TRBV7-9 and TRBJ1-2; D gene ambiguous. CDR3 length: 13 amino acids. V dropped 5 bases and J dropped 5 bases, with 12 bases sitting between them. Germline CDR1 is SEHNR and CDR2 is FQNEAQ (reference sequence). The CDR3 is CASSAPDRYGYTF. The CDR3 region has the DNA TGTGCCAGCAGCGCCCCCGATCGTTATGGCTACACCTTC.

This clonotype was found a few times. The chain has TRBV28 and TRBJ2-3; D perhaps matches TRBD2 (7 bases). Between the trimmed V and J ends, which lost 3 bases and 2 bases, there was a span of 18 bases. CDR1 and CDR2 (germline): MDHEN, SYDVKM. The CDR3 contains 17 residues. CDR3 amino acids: CASSFHPGGHPTDTQYF. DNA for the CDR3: TGTGCCAGCAGTTTCCACCCGGGGGGCCACCCCACAGATACGCAGTATTTT.

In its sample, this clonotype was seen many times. Here the CDR3 reads CATIRGNTGELFF. The CDR3 nucleotides are TGTGCCACCATCCGGGGGAACACCGGGGAGCTGTTTTTT. The genes are TRBV15 and TRBJ2-2; D is possibly TRBD2 (5 bases). Germline CDR1 reads LNHNV; CDR2 reads YYDKDF (reference sequence). V was trimmed by 7 bases and J by 1 base, leaving 7 bases between them. The CDR3 contains 13 residues.

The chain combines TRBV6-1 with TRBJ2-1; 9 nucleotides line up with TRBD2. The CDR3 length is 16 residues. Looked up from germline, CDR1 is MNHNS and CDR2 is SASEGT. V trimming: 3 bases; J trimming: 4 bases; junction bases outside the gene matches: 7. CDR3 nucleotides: TGTGCCAGCAGTGATCGGGCGGGAGGGAAATACAATGAGCAGTTCTTC. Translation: CASSDRAGGKYNEQFF.

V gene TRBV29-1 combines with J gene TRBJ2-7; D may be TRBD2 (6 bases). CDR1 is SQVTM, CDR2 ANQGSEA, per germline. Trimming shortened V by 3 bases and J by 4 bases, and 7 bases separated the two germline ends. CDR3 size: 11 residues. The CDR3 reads CSVEEGYEQYV. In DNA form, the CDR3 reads TGCAGCGTTGAGGAGGGATACGAGCAGTACGTC.